The clone carrying this T cell receptor beta chain was seen a single time. Its matching antigen is unknown. The data stem from a study of shared clonotypes between healthy human individuals. About the study: The plates for each donor numbered three CD4 naive, three CD4 memory, two CD8 naive and one CD8 memory.

Authors' data handling: In the immunoSEQ data, sequences were junction-only and lacked quality scores, so filtering differed. Only in-frame clones appear in the TCRdb table, and some are missing; sequencing was by immunoSEQ multiplex PCR. That table furnishes V, J and clone size, whereas the DNA furnished D and trimming. The data show about 2 million clones, about 95% seen once. V shed 3 bases and J 4 bases; nucleotides not matched to a gene: 4. The CDR3 is 14 residues long. From germline, CDR1 is GTSNPN and CDR2 SVGIG (reference sequence). Study-wide results and caveats: It was anticipated that sequencing depth would influence how many clonotypes donors shared. Apart from blood, nothing was sampled; tissue repertoires likely differ.

The sequencing sample was made of naive CD4+ T cells sorted from blood. This sample's subset: CD45RA+ positively selected. This TCR derives from a man aged 18-30 years in good health. This chain connects TRBV30 to TRBJ2-2, with 8 bases that match TRBD1. The CDR3 is CAWSRTGSTGELFF. CDR3 coding DNA: TGTGCCTGGAGCCGGACAGGGAGCACCGGGGAGCTGTTTTTT.